This TCR beta chain was found in a study of blood T cell repertoires in COVID-19. Study details: The United States, Italy and Spain provided the acute and convalescent COVID-19 samples.

TCRdb's table, derived via immunoSEQ multiplex PCR, lists solely in-frame clones and lacks some. The sample lists 55,000 to 65,000 clones, under 95% seen once, with 1.6% in the top ten. Germline V gene sequence: CDR1 ENHRY, CDR2 SYGVKD. The CDR3 consists of 15 residues. Trimming cost V 4 bases and J 2 bases; bases outside gene matches: 3. The source of this sequence is a human donor in a cohort sampled during active COVID-19. The J gene is TRBJ2-3, the V gene TRBV10-3; 10 positions agree with TRBD2. Material for sequencing was peripheral blood. In DNA form, the CDR3 reads TGTGCCATCAGTGGGACTAGCGGAACCACAGATACGCAGTATTTT. As protein: CAISGTSGTTDTQYF.